This TCR beta chain is drawn from a study of graft-versus-host responses after intestinal transplantation. Study context: Transplant types were multivisceral, liver-intestinal, or isolated intestinal.

Overall study results and limits: Recipient bone marrow held GvH clones, some seen earlier in ileum or blood. Declining HvG levels early post-transplant were linked to peak circulating GvH clone levels.

TCRdb's table, derived via immunoSEQ multiplex PCR, lists solely in-frame clones and lacks some. Of 100,000 or so clones in the sample, 90% to 95% are singletons; the top ten hold approximately 1.1%. A remark on this clone: Antigen specificity is unknown.

The germline CDR1 and CDR2 sequences are SGHNT and YYREEE (reference sequence). Trimming at V came to 4 bases and at J to 0 bases, leaving 3 bases not matched to a gene. There are 15 residues in the CDR3. The clonotype comes from a human donor who was the organ donor for an intestinal transplant. The sequencing used unstimulated CD8+ T cells sorted from spleen or lymph node cells, collected before transplant. This chain uses TRBV5-4 with TRBJ2-2; 7 bases match TRBD1. CDR3 sequence (DNA): TGTGCCAGCAGCGTGGGACAGTCGAACACCGGGGAGCTGTTTTTT. This codes for CASSVGQSNTGELFF.